The T cell receptor (beta chain) under discussion was sequenced for a study of OX40 agonist ivuxolimab in advanced cancers. This CDR3 has 15 residues. Germline-derived CDR1 and CDR2 are SGHTA and FQGTGA. V dropped 4 bases and J dropped 0; count of bases not matched to a gene: 6. Some clones are missing from TCRdb's copy, which holds only in-frame ones; the method was immunoSEQ multiplex PCR. The table lists around 100,000 clones, around 91% of them singletons. This chain joins TRBV7-3 and TRBJ2-7, with 7 bases aligning to TRBD2. This receptor was taken from an adult with an advanced solid tumor such as melanoma, head and neck, liver or kidney cancer. Sequenced material: CD4+ or CD8+ T cells sorted from blood, taken in a trial of the OX40 agonist ivuxolimab. DNA of the CDR3: TGTGCCAGCAGCTCACTAGCGCTTAGCTCCTACGAGCAGTACTTC. It translates to CASSSLALSSYEQYF.